A selection of T cell receptor beta chains follows, all from one sample in a study of response to subunit inactivated influenza vaccine. TCRdb used MiXCR to reprocess the RT-PCR reads, holding one entry per CDR3 protein. The top ten hold 7.5% to 8% of the sample, which has roughly 650,000 distinct CDR3 sequences, 11% to 15% seen once. The sample was PBMCs from blood, taken around 15 days before vaccination. These receptors all stem from a man aged 50 to 59 who received an inactivated influenza vaccine. CDR3s include the opening cysteine and the closing phenylalanine or tryptophan. D genes are given only for firm matches. Clone sizes are given selectively: once, few, many, or a class where the clone is expanded.

d_gene: TRBD1; v_gene: TRBV6-2/TRBV6-3; abundance: -; j_gene: TRBJ1-5; CDR3aa: CASSYSGQGKQPQHF; CDR3nt: TGTGCCAGCAGTTACTCGGGACAGGGAAAGCAGCCCCAGCATTTT
d_gene: -; v_gene: TRBV10-3; abundance: few; j_gene: TRBJ1-1; CDR3aa: CAISESTPPVTFF; CDR3nt: TGTGCCATCAGTGAGTCGACCCCCCCGGTGACTTTCTTT
d_gene: TRBD2; v_gene: TRBV5-6; abundance: -; j_gene: TRBJ2-7; CDR3aa: CASSPGTNYYEQYF; CDR3nt: TGTGCCAGCAGCCCCGGGACTAATTACTACGAGCAGTACTTC
d_gene: TRBD2; v_gene: TRBV7-8; abundance: -; j_gene: TRBJ2-4; CDR3aa: CASSLGRGTSGPGIQYF; CDR3nt: TGTGCCAGCAGCTTAGGGAGGGGGACTAGCGGCCCAGGGATTCAGTACTTC
d_gene: TRBD1; v_gene: TRBV5-1; abundance: -; j_gene: TRBJ2-7; CDR3aa: CASSLSSTTGGGGIF; CDR3nt: TGCGCCAGCAGCTTGTCGTCCACAACAGGGGGCGGTGGAATCTTC
d_gene: TRBD2; v_gene: TRBV18; abundance: few; j_gene: TRBJ2-1; CDR3aa: CASSPGTGGLAGGYEQFF; CDR3nt: TGTGCCAGCTCACCAGGGACAGGCGGACTAGCGGGAGGCTATGAGCAGTTCTTC
d_gene: -; v_gene: TRBV18; abundance: -; j_gene: TRBJ2-1; CDR3aa: CASSPPTNEQFF; CDR3nt: TGTGCCAGCTCACCACCGACTAATGAGCAGTTCTTC
d_gene: -; v_gene: TRBV7-2; abundance: -; j_gene: TRBJ1-5; CDR3aa: CASSLEEGGSNQPQHF; CDR3nt: TGTGCCAGCAGCTTAGAGGAAGGAGGCAGCAATCAGCCCCAGCATTTT
d_gene: TRBD2; v_gene: TRBV4-2; abundance: -; j_gene: TRBJ2-5; CDR3aa: CASSRGTSGRAEKTQYF; CDR3nt: TGTGCCAGCAGCCGAGGGACTAGCGGGAGGGCCGAGAAGACCCAGTACTTC
d_gene: -; v_gene: TRBV12-3/TRBV12-4; abundance: few; j_gene: TRBJ2-1; CDR3aa: CASSFVTGDEQFF; CDR3nt: TGTGCCAGCAGTTTCGTTACCGGGGATGAGCAGTTCTTC
d_gene: -; v_gene: TRBV12-3/TRBV12-4; abundance: -; j_gene: TRBJ2-3; CDR3aa: CASSLSSQVRTDTQYF; CDR3nt: TGTGCCAGCAGTTTAAGTAGCCAAGTACGCACAGATACGCAGTATTTT
d_gene: -; v_gene: TRBV20-1; abundance: -; j_gene: TRBJ2-7; CDR3aa: CSASSLAYEQYF; CDR3nt: TGCAGTGCTAGTTCGTTAGCCTACGAGCAGTACTTC
d_gene: -; v_gene: TRBV27; abundance: few; j_gene: TRBJ2-7; CDR3aa: CASRGRFDSYEQYF; CDR3nt: TGTGCCAGCAGAGGCCGCTTTGACTCCTACGAGCAGTACTTC
d_gene: TRBD1; v_gene: TRBV29-1; abundance: few; j_gene: TRBJ1-2; CDR3aa: CSVADPGQQTNYGYTF; CDR3nt: TGCAGCGTTGCCGACCCGGGACAGCAAACTAACTATGGCTACACCTTC
d_gene: -; v_gene: TRBV7-2; abundance: -; j_gene: TRBJ1-4; CDR3aa: CASSPSRGTNEKLFF; CDR3nt: TGTGCCAGCAGCCCTAGTCGGGGGACTAATGAAAAACTGTTTTTT
d_gene: -; v_gene: TRBV6-5; abundance: -; j_gene: TRBJ2-7; CDR3aa: CASSYSAGLGYEQYF; CDR3nt: TGTGCCAGCAGTTACTCTGCGGGTCTAGGGTACGAGCAGTACTTC
d_gene: TRBD2; v_gene: TRBV4-1; abundance: many; j_gene: TRBJ2-1; CDR3aa: CASSQGALAGGRGKQFF; CDR3nt: TGCGCCAGCAGCCAAGGGGCACTAGCGGGGGGGCGGGGTAAGCAGTTCTTC
d_gene: -; v_gene: TRBV7-8; abundance: few; j_gene: TRBJ1-4; CDR3aa: CASSLGSGASWKLFF; CDR3nt: TGTGCCAGCAGCTTAGGGTCCGGGGCAAGTTGGAAACTGTTTTTT
d_gene: -; v_gene: TRBV11-2; abundance: -; j_gene: TRBJ2-1; CDR3aa: CASSLSGRHNEQFF; CDR3nt: TGTGCCAGCAGCTTATCGGGCAGACACAATGAGCAGTTCTTC
d_gene: -; v_gene: TRBV18; abundance: -; j_gene: TRBJ2-1; CDR3aa: CASSPRAVQLGNEQFF; CDR3nt: TGTGCCAGCTCACCAAGGGCGGTCCAATTGGGGAATGAGCAGTTCTTC
d_gene: -; v_gene: TRBV2; abundance: -; j_gene: TRBJ1-5; CDR3aa: CASSLLGANQPQHF; CDR3nt: TGTGCCAGCAGCTTGTTAGGGGCGAATCAGCCCCAGCATTTT
d_gene: TRBD1; v_gene: TRBV29-1; abundance: few; j_gene: TRBJ2-1; CDR3aa: CSVGGQGVYNEQFF; CDR3nt: TGCAGTGTTGGGGGACAGGGGGTTTACAATGAGCAGTTCTTC